Below, 2 T cell receptor beta chains from the same sample are listed, as sequenced in a study of T cell repertoires in cytomegalovirus infection. No antigen is known for these receptors. TCRdb recomputed calls from the reads with MiXCR, one row per CDR3 protein. Altogether tens of thousands of distinct CDR3 sequences are present, around 21% being singletons, with the ten largest covering approximately 53%. The material sequenced was CD8+ T cells from cultured PBMCs, taken from culture after CMV antigen stimulation. These receptors all stem from a human donor in good health (CMV status not recorded). Some clones in this sample may be carry-over from other donors' samples.

This clonotype was detected ten times or more. V and J are TRBV30 and TRBJ1-1, with 8 bases lining up with TRBD1. The ends lost 2 bases at V and 1 base at J; junction bases unmatched: 3. CDR1 is GTSNPN and CDR2 is SVGIG in the germline V gene (reference sequence). This CDR3 is 14 amino acids long. Here the CDR3 DNA reads TGTGCCTGGAGTTACGGGACAGGGAACACTGAAGCTTTCTTT. Translated, it gives CAWSYGTGNTEAFF.

V usage is TRBV5-4 and J usage is TRBJ2-1; a possible D gene is TRBD1 (5 bases). The germline gives CDR1 SGHNT, CDR2 YYREEE (reference sequence). V was cut by 0 bases and J by 8 bases, with 15 bases left in between. This CDR3 has 15 amino acids. DNA of the CDR3: TGTGCCAGCAGCTTGGCACAGGCCCTATATCATGAGCAGTTCTTC. The encoded protein is CASSLAQALYHEQFF.